This TCR beta chain was recovered during a study of blood T cell repertoires in COVID-19. Study-level information: The United States, Italy and Spain supplied acute and convalescent COVID-19 samples.

Per the original methods: How many nucleated cells were present was estimated from reference gene primer amplification. Assay used: immunoSEQ multiplex PCR; TCRdb lists only in-frame clones, some missing. For V, J and clone size, that table is used; D and trimming come from the DNA. The table includes fewer than 150,000 clones, approximately 85% detected once. V was shortened by 4 bases and J by 2 bases, with 12 bases between the two germline ends. CDR3 length equals 14 residues. Germline CDR1 and CDR2: SGHRS and YFSETQ. The origin of this receptor is an older woman with COVID-19, enrolled during active disease. The V and J genes are TRBV5-1 and TRBJ1-1; D is perhaps TRBD1 (6 bases). The sequenced sample was peripheral blood. The CDR3 DNA is TGCGCCAGCAGCGAAAACAGGGAAAACACTGAAGCTTTCTTT. Its translation: CASSENRENTEAFF.